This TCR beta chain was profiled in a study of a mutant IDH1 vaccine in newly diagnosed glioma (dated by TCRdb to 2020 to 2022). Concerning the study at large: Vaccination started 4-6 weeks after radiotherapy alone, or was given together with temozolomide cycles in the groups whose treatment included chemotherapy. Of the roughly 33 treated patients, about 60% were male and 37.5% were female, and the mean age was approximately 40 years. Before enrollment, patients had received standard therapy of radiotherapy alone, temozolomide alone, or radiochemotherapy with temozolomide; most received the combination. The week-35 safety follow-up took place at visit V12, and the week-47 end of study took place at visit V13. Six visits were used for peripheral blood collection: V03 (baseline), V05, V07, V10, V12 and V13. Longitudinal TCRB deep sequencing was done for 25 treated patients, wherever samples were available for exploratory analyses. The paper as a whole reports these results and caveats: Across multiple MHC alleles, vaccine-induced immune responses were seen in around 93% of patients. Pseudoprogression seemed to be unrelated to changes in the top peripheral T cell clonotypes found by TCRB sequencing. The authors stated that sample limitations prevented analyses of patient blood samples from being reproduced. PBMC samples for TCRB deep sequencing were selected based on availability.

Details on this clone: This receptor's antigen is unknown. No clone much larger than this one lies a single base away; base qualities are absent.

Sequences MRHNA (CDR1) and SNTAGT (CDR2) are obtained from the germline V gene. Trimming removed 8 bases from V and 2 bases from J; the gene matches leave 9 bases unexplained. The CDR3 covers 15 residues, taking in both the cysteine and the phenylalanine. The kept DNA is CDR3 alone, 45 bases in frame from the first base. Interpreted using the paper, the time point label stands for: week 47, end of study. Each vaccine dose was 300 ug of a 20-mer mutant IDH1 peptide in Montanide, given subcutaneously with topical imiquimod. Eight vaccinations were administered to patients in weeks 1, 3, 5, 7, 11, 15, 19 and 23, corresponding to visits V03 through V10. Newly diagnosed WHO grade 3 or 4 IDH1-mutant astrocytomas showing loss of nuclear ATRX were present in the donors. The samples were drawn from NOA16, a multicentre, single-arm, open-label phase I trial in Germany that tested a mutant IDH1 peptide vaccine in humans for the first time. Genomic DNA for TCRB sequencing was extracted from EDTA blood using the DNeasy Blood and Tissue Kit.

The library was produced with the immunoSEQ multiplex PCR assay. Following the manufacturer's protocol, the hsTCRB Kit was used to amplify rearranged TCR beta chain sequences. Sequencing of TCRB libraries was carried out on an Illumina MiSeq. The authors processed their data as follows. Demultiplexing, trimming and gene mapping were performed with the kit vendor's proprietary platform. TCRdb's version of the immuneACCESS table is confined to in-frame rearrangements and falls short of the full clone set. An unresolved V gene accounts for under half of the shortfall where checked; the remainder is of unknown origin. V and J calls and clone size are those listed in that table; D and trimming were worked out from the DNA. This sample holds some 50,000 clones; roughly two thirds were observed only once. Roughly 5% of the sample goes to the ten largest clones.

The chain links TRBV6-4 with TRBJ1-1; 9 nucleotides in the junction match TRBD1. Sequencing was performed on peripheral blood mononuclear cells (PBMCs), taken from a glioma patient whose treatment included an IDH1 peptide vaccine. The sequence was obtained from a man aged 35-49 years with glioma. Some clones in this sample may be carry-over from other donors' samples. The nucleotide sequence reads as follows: TGTGCCAGCCTCCTACCGGGACAGGGAAACACTGAAGCTTTCTTT. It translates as CASLLPGQGNTEAFF.